One and the same sample provided the 2 T cell receptor beta chains below, sequenced in a study of cytomegalovirus exposure and HLA in healthy donors. This PCR relied on a set of 60 Vbeta primers and 13 Jbeta primers. The protocol was immunoSEQ multiplex PCR, while the TCRdb copy is restricted to in-frame clones and leaves out a portion. The sample yields roughly 190,000 clones, approximately 79% seen once. The source material was PBMCs. Source of these receptors: a woman under 30 in good health and CMV-seronegative.

The rearrangement uses TRBV25-1 and TRBJ1-6; D uncertain. The germline CDR1 and CDR2 sequences are MGHDK and SYGVNS. The CDR3 has 12 residues. V gave up 1 base and J gave up 7 bases, with 2 bases separating them. The CDR3 sequence: CASSELNSPLHF. CDR3 DNA sequence: TGTGCCAGCAGTGAATTAAATTCACCCCTCCACTTT.

This chain uses TRBV27 with TRBJ2-6; D gene unclear. This CDR3 comprises 16 residues. The V gene lost 5 bases and the J gene lost 1 base, with 12 bases spanning the gap. Germline CDR1 MNHEY, CDR2 SMNVEV (reference sequence). The CDR3 sequence is CASSPPVHSGANVLTF. CDR3 coding DNA: TGTGCCAGCAGTCCACCAGTCCATTCTGGGGCCAACGTCCTGACTTTC.